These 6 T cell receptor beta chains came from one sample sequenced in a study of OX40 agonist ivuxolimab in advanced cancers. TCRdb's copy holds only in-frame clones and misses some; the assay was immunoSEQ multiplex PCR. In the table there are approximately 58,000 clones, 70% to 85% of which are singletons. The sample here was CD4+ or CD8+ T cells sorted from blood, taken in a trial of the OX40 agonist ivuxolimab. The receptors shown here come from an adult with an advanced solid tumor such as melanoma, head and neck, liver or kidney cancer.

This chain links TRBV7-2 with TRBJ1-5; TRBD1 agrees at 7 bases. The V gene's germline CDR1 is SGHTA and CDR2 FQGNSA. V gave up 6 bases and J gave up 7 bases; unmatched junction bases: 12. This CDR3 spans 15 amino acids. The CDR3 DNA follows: TGTGCCAGCAGATGGGACAGTAGGAGGGGGCAGCCCCAGCATTTT. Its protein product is CASRWDSRRGQPQHF.

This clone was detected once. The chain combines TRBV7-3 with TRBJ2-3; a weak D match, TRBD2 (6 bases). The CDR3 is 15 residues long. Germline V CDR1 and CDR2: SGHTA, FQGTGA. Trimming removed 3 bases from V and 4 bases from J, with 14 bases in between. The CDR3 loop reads CASSFHQRVADTQYF. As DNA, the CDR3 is TGTGCCAGCAGCTTTCATCAGCGGGTTGCAGATACGCAGTATTTT.

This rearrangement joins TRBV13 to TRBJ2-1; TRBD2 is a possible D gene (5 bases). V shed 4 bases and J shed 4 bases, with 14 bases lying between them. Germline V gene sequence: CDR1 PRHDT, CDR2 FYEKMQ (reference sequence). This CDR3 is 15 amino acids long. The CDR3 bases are TGTGCCAGCAGCTCCGGACTCCTAAAATACAATGAGCAGTTCTTC. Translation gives CASSSGLLKYNEQFF.

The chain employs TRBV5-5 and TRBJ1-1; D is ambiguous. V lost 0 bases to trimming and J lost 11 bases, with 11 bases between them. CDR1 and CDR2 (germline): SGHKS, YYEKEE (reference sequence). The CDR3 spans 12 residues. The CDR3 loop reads CASSLGRGDAFF. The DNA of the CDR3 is TGTGCCAGCAGCTTGGGCCGGGGAGACGCTTTCTTT.

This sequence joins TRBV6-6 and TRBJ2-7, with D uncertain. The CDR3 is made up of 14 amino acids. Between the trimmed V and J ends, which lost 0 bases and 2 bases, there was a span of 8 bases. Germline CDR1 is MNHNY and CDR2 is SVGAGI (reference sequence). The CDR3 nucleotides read TGTGCCAGCAGTTACTCTGGGATTGCCTACGAGCAGTACTTC. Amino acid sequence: CASSYSGIAYEQYF.

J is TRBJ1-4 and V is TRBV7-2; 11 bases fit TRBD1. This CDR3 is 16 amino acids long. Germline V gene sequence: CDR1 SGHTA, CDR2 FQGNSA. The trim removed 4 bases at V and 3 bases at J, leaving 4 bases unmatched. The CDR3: CASSSGTGGPNEKLFF. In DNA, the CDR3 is TGTGCCAGCAGCTCAGGGACAGGGGGGCCTAATGAAAAACTGTTTTTT. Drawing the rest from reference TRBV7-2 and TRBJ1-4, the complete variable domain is GAGVSQSPSNKVTEKGKDVELRCDPISGHTALYWYRQSLGQGLEFLIYFQGNSAPDKSGLPSDRFSAERTGGSVSTLTIQRTQQEDSAVYLCASSSGTGGPNEKLFFGSGTQLSVL.